The rows below give T cell receptor beta chains drawn from one sample of a study of Tregs in tolerant kidney transplant recipients. Here immunoSEQ multiplex PCR was the method, and the copy in TCRdb shows in-frame clones only, minus some. The sample records tens of thousands of clones, 95% to 98% being singletons. Specimen: CD4+ T cells from blood, collected before the transplant. The source is a human donor who received a combined kidney and bone marrow transplant. CDR3s include the opening cysteine and the closing phenylalanine or tryptophan. D genes are given only for firm matches. Size is stated for part of the rows, as once, few or many counts, or as a class when the clone is expanded.

abundance: NA; v_gene: TRBV4-2; d_gene: TRBD2; j_gene: TRBJ2-3; CDR3aa: CASSRPTGTRADTQYF; CDR3nt: TGTGCCAGCAGCAGACCGACCGGGACTAGGGCAGATACGCAGTATTTT
abundance: NA; v_gene: TRBV6-5; d_gene: NA; j_gene: TRBJ1-1; CDR3aa: CASSSRVSAEAFF; CDR3nt: TGTGCCAGCAGTTCCCGAGTAAGTGCTGAAGCTTTCTTT
abundance: NA; v_gene: TRBV12-2; d_gene: NA; j_gene: TRBJ1-1; CDR3aa: CASRTDRMNTEAFF; CDR3nt: TGTGCAAGTCGTACCGACAGGATGAACACTGAAGCTTTCTTT
abundance: NA; v_gene: TRBV11-2; d_gene: NA; j_gene: TRBJ2-7; CDR3aa: CASSSLSYEQYF; CDR3nt: TGTGCCAGCAGCTCCCTATCCTACGAGCAGTACTTC
abundance: NA; v_gene: TRBV19; d_gene: NA; j_gene: TRBJ1-5; CDR3aa: CASSTTGYQPQHF; CDR3nt: TGTGCCAGTAGTACCACAGGGTATCAGCCCCAGCATTTT
abundance: NA; v_gene: TRBV27; d_gene: NA; j_gene: TRBJ1-1; CDR3aa: CASSLSGGNTEAFF; CDR3nt: TGTGCCAGCAGTTTATCGGGGGGAAACACTGAAGCTTTCTTT
abundance: NA; v_gene: TRBV11-2; d_gene: NA; j_gene: TRBJ2-2; CDR3aa: CASSSGYTGELFF; CDR3nt: TGTGCCAGCAGCTCAGGGTACACCGGGGAGCTGTTTTTT
abundance: NA; v_gene: TRBV7-3; d_gene: TRBD1; j_gene: TRBJ2-7; CDR3aa: CASSSGTGVSYEQYF; CDR3nt: TGTGCCAGCAGCTCCGGGACAGGGGTTTCCTACGAGCAGTACTTC
abundance: NA; v_gene: TRBV11-2; d_gene: TRBD1; j_gene: TRBJ2-1; CDR3aa: CASSSNRGWGNEQFF; CDR3nt: TGTGCCAGCAGCTCAAACAGGGGATGGGGCAATGAGCAGTTCTTC
abundance: NA; v_gene: TRBV19; d_gene: NA; j_gene: TRBJ1-4; CDR3aa: CASSIGNPEKLFF; CDR3nt: TGTGCCAGTAGTATCGGTAATCCAGAAAAACTGTTTTTT
abundance: once; v_gene: TRBV7-3; d_gene: TRBD1; j_gene: TRBJ1-2; CDR3aa: CASSADRGYGYTF; CDR3nt: TGTGCCAGCAGCGCCGACAGGGGCTATGGCTACACCTTC
abundance: NA; v_gene: TRBV27; d_gene: TRBD1; j_gene: TRBJ1-1; CDR3aa: CASSGGQTRATNEAFF; CDR3nt: TGTGCCAGCAGTGGGGGACAGACCAGGGCGACGAATGAAGCTTTCTTT
abundance: NA; v_gene: TRBV15; d_gene: NA; j_gene: TRBJ1-2; CDR3aa: CATSRGRGNYGYTF; CDR3nt: TGTGCCACCAGCAGAGGCAGGGGCAACTATGGCTACACCTTC
abundance: NA; v_gene: TRBV27; d_gene: TRBD2; j_gene: TRBJ2-2; CDR3aa: CASSPPPGTSGTGELFF; CDR3nt: TGTGCCAGCAGTCCCCCTCCGGGGACTAGTGGCACCGGGGAGCTGTTTTTT
abundance: NA; v_gene: TRBV30; d_gene: NA; j_gene: TRBJ2-2; CDR3aa: CAWSGLAGGELFF; CDR3nt: TGTGCCTGGAGTGGCCTAGCCGGCGGGGAGCTGTTTTTT
abundance: once; v_gene: TRBV7-3; d_gene: TRBD2; j_gene: TRBJ2-1; CDR3aa: CASSLVSGGAEEQFF; CDR3nt: TGTGCCAGCAGCTTAGTTAGCGGGGGGGCAGAAGAGCAGTTCTTC
abundance: NA; v_gene: TRBV6-6; d_gene: TRBD2; j_gene: TRBJ2-1; CDR3aa: CASSYRTSGRRNEQFF; CDR3nt: TGTGCCAGCAGTTACCGGACTAGCGGGAGGAGGAATGAGCAGTTCTTC
abundance: NA; v_gene: TRBV7-9; d_gene: NA; j_gene: TRBJ1-4; CDR3aa: CASSLDYQELEKLFF; CDR3nt: TGTGCCAGCAGCTTGGATTACCAGGAATTGGAAAAACTGTTTTTT
abundance: NA; v_gene: TRBV5-4; d_gene: NA; j_gene: TRBJ1-5; CDR3aa: CASSSGGERDNQPQHF; CDR3nt: TGTGCCAGCAGCTCCGGGGGGGAGAGGGACAATCAGCCCCAGCATTTT
abundance: NA; v_gene: TRBV9; d_gene: NA; j_gene: TRBJ2-7; CDR3aa: CASSARLGTYEQYF; CDR3nt: TGTGCCAGCAGCGCGAGACTAGGGACCTACGAGCAGTACTTC
abundance: NA; v_gene: TRBV4-2; d_gene: NA; j_gene: TRBJ2-7; CDR3aa: CASSQVFQGRTYEQYF; CDR3nt: TGTGCCAGCAGCCAAGTGTTCCAGGGGAGAACCTACGAGCAGTACTTC
abundance: NA; v_gene: TRBV19; d_gene: TRBD1; j_gene: TRBJ1-5; CDR3aa: CASSPVRRTGNNQPQHF; CDR3nt: TGTGCCAGTAGTCCGGTGAGAAGGACAGGGAACAATCAGCCCCAGCATTTT
abundance: NA; v_gene: TRBV7-2; d_gene: TRBD1; j_gene: TRBJ1-2; CDR3aa: CASTRWIQGAGYTF; CDR3nt: TGTGCCAGCACGAGGTGGATACAGGGGGCGGGCTACACCTTC
abundance: NA; v_gene: TRBV9; d_gene: NA; j_gene: TRBJ2-5; CDR3aa: CASSSAGRETQYF; CDR3nt: TGTGCCAGCAGCTCAGCGGGTCGGGAGACCCAGTACTTC
abundance: NA; v_gene: TRBV5-6; d_gene: TRBD2; j_gene: TRBJ2-2; CDR3aa: CASSFELATMNTGELFF; CDR3nt: TGTGCCAGCAGCTTCGAACTAGCGACAATGAACACCGGGGAGCTGTTTTTT
abundance: NA; v_gene: TRBV6-6; d_gene: NA; j_gene: TRBJ1-3; CDR3aa: CASSFPPGSGNTIYF; CDR3nt: TGTGCCAGCAGTTTTCCTCCAGGGTCTGGAAACACCATATATTTT
abundance: NA; v_gene: TRBV7-3; d_gene: NA; j_gene: TRBJ1-1; CDR3aa: CASSRTAGTEAFF; CDR3nt: TGTGCCAGCAGCCGGACAGCTGGCACTGAAGCTTTCTTT
abundance: NA; v_gene: TRBV4-3; d_gene: TRBD2; j_gene: TRBJ2-3; CDR3aa: CASSQIAGGPADTQYF; CDR3nt: TGCGCCAGCAGCCAGATAGCGGGGGGGCCGGCAGATACGCAGTATTTT
abundance: once; v_gene: TRBV10-3; d_gene: NA; j_gene: TRBJ1-2; CDR3aa: CAITPGGALHGYTF; CDR3nt: TGTGCCATCACCCCCGGAGGGGCCCTTCACGGCTACACCTTC
abundance: NA; v_gene: TRBV19; d_gene: TRBD1; j_gene: TRBJ2-7; CDR3aa: CASSRGQGPYEQYF; CDR3nt: TGTGCCAGTAGTAGGGGACAGGGCCCCTACGAGCAGTACTTC
abundance: NA; v_gene: TRBV28; d_gene: NA; j_gene: TRBJ2-7; CDR3aa: CASRGGGSEQYF; CDR3nt: TGTGCCAGCCGGGGCGGGGGCTCGGAGCAGTACTTC
abundance: NA; v_gene: TRBV5-1; d_gene: TRBD1; j_gene: TRBJ2-5; CDR3aa: CASSLAPGQGETQYF; CDR3nt: TGCGCCAGCAGCTTGGCCCCGGGACAGGGAGAGACCCAGTACTTC
abundance: NA; v_gene: TRBV2; d_gene: TRBD1; j_gene: TRBJ1-1; CDR3aa: CASRETGGAPEAFF; CDR3nt: TGTGCCAGCAGGGAGACAGGGGGCGCCCCTGAAGCTTTCTTT
abundance: NA; v_gene: TRBV2; d_gene: NA; j_gene: TRBJ1-3; CDR3aa: CASSGTALFGNTIYF; CDR3nt: TGTGCCAGCAGTGGAACTGCGTTATTTGGAAACACCATATATTTT
abundance: NA; v_gene: TRBV4-2; d_gene: TRBD1; j_gene: TRBJ1-4; CDR3aa: CASSQGDGTDATNEKLFF; CDR3nt: TGTGCCAGCAGCCAAGGGGACGGGACAGACGCAACTAATGAAAAACTGTTTTTT
abundance: NA; v_gene: TRBV9; d_gene: NA; j_gene: TRBJ2-2; CDR3aa: CASSVEPLREEYTGELFF; CDR3nt: TGTGCCAGCAGCGTAGAACCGCTGAGGGAGGAGTACACCGGGGAGCTGTTTTTT
abundance: NA; v_gene: TRBV29-1; d_gene: TRBD1; j_gene: TRBJ1-1; CDR3aa: CSVGGTGGRVTEAFF; CDR3nt: TGCAGCGTTGGAGGGACAGGGGGCCGGGTCACTGAAGCTTTCTTT
abundance: NA; v_gene: TRBV28; d_gene: TRBD1; j_gene: TRBJ2-7; CDR3aa: CASSSRDREYF; CDR3nt: TGTGCCAGCAGTTCCCGGGACAGGGAATACTTC
abundance: NA; v_gene: TRBV15; d_gene: NA; j_gene: TRBJ2-3; CDR3aa: CATSRAPQGIGTDTQYF; CDR3nt: TGTGCCACCAGCAGAGCTCCCCAGGGGATCGGCACAGATACGCAGTATTTT
abundance: NA; v_gene: TRBV5-1; d_gene: NA; j_gene: TRBJ2-1; CDR3aa: CASSLDYTRKSYNEQFF; CDR3nt: TGCGCCAGCAGCTTGGACTACACTAGGAAATCCTACAATGAGCAGTTCTTC
abundance: once; v_gene: TRBV2; d_gene: NA; j_gene: TRBJ2-4; CDR3aa: CASSETSPLQYF; CDR3nt: TGTGCCAGCAGTGAAACTAGTCCCCTTCAGTACTTC
abundance: NA; v_gene: TRBV30; d_gene: NA; j_gene: TRBJ2-2; CDR3aa: CAWVGQANTGELFF; CDR3nt: TGTGCCTGGGTCGGACAAGCGAACACCGGGGAGCTGTTTTTT
abundance: NA; v_gene: TRBV7-3; d_gene: TRBD1; j_gene: TRBJ1-1; CDR3aa: CASSLTAGQAGSEAFF; CDR3nt: TGTGCCAGCAGCTTAACCGCCGGACAGGCGGGGTCTGAAGCTTTCTTT
abundance: NA; v_gene: TRBV2; d_gene: NA; j_gene: TRBJ1-2; CDR3aa: CASSLNYGYTF; CDR3nt: TGTGCCAGCAGCCTAAACTATGGCTACACCTTC
abundance: NA; v_gene: TRBV30; d_gene: TRBD1; j_gene: TRBJ2-7; CDR3aa: CAWSVDRDYEQYF; CDR3nt: TGTGCCTGGAGTGTAGACAGGGATTACGAGCAGTACTTC
abundance: once; v_gene: TRBV5-1; d_gene: NA; j_gene: TRBJ2-7; CDR3aa: CASSPQVGTRPYEQYF; CDR3nt: TGCGCCAGCAGCCCCCAGGTCGGCACTAGACCCTACGAGCAGTACTTC
abundance: NA; v_gene: TRBV2; d_gene: NA; j_gene: TRBJ1-5; CDR3aa: CASSAEPYSNQPQHF; CDR3nt: TGTGCCAGCAGCGCGGAACCGTATAGCAATCAGCCCCAGCATTTT
abundance: NA; v_gene: TRBV4-3; d_gene: NA; j_gene: TRBJ1-2; CDR3aa: CASSQDRGLGYGYTF; CDR3nt: TGCGCCAGCAGCCAAGATAGGGGGTTAGGCTATGGCTACACCTTC
abundance: few; v_gene: TRBV11-2; d_gene: TRBD1; j_gene: TRBJ1-1; CDR3aa: CASSLRTGETEAFF; CDR3nt: TGTGCCAGCAGCTTAAGGACAGGGGAAACTGAAGCTTTCTTT